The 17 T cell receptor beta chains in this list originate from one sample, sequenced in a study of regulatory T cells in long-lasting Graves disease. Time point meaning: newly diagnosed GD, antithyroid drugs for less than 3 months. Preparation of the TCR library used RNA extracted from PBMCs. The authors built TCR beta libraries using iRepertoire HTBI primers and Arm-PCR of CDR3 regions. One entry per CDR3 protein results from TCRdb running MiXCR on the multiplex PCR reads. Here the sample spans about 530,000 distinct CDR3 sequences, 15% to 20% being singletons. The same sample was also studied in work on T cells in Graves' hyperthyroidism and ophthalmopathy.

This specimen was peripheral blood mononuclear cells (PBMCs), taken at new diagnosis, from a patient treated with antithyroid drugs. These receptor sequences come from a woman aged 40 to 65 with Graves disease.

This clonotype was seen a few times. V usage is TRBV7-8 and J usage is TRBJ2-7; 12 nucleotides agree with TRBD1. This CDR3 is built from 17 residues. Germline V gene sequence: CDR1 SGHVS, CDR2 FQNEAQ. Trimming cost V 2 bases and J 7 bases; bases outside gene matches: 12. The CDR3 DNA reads TGTGCCAGCAGCTTACCGGGACAGGGGGCTTTACTCTCGGAGCAGTACTTC. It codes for CASSLPGQGALLSEQYF.

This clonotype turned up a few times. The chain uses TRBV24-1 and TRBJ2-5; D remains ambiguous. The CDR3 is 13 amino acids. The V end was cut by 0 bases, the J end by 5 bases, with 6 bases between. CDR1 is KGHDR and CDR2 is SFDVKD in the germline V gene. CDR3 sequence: CATSDLIGETQYF. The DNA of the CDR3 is TGTGCCACCAGTGATTTGATTGGGGAGACCCAGTACTTC.

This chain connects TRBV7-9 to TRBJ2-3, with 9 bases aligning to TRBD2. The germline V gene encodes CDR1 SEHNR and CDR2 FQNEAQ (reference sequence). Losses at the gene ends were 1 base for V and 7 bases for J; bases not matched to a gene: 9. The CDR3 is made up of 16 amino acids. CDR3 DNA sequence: TGTGCCAGCAGCTTAGTCCTAGCGGGATTAGGTAATACGCAGTATTTT. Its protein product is CASSLVLAGLGNTQYF.

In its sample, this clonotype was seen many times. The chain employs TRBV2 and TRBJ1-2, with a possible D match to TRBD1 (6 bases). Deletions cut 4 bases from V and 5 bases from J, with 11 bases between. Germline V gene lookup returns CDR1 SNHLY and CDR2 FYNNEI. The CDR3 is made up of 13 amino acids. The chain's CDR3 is CASSVGGRYGYTF. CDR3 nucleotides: TGTGCCAGCAGTGTAGGGGGACGGTATGGCTACACCTTC.

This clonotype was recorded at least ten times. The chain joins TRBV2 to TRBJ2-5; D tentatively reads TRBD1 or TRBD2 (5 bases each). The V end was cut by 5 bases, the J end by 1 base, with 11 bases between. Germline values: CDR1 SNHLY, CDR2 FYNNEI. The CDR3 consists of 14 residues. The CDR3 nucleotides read TGTGCCAGCAGTCGGGACGAGGCCCAAGAGACCCAGTACTTC. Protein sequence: CASSRDEAQETQYF.

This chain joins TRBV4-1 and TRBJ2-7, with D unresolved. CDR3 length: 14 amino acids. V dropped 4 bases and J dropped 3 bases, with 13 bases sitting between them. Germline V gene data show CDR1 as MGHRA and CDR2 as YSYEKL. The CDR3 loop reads CASSPIETVYEQYF. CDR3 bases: TGCGCCAGCAGCCCGATCGAGACGGTCTACGAGCAGTACTTC.

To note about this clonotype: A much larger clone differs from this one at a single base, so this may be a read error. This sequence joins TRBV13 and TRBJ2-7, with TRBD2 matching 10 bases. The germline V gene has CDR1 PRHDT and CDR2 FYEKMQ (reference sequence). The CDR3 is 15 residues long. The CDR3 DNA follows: TGTGCCGGCAGCCAGAGCGGGGGGGCCTCCTACGAGCAGTACTTC. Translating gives CAGSQSGGASYEQYF.

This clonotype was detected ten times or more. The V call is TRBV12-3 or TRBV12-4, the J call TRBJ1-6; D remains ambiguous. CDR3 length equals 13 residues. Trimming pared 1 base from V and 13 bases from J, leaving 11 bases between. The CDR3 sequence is CASSLVGSDPLHF. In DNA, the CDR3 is TGTGCCAGCAGTTTAGTGGGCTCGGACCCCCTCCACTTT.

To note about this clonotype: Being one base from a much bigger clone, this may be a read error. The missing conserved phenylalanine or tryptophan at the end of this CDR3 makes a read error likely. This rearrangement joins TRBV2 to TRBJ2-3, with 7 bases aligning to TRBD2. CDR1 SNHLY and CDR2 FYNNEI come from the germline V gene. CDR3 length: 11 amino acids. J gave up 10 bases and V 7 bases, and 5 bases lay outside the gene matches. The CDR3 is CASTRDYAQYL. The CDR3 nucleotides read TGTGCCAGCACCCGGGACTACGCGCAGTATCTT.

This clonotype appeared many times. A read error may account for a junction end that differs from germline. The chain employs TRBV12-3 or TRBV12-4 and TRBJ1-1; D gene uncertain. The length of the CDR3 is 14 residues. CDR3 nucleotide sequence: TGTGCCAGCAGCTTAGCTGAGGGGAACACTGAAGCTTTCTTT. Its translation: CASSLAEGNTEAFF.

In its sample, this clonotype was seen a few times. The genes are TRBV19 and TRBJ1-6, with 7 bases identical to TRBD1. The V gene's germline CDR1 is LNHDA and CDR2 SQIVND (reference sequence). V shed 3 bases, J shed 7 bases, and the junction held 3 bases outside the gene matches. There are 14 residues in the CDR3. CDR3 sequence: CASSIGTANSPLHF. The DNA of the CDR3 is TGTGCCAGTAGTATTGGGACAGCAAATTCACCCCTCCACTTT. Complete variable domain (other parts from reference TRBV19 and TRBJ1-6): DGGITQSPKYLFRKEGQNVTLSCEQNLNHDAMYWYRQDPGQGLRLIYYSQIVNDFQKGDIAEGYSVSREKKESFPLTVTSAQKNPTAFYLCASSIGTANSPLHFGNGTRLTVT.

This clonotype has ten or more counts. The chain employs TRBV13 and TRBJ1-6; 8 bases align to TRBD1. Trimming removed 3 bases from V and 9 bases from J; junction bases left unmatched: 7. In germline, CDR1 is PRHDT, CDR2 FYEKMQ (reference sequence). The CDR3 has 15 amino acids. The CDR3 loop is CASSFAGQVRSPLHF. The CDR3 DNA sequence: TGTGCCAGCAGCTTCGCGGGACAGGTTCGTTCACCCCTCCACTTT. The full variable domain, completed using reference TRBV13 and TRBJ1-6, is AAGVIQSPRHLIKEKRETATLKCYPIPRHDTVYWYQQGPGQDPQFLISFYEKMQSDKGSIPDRFSAQQFSDYHSELNMSSLELGDSALYFCASSFAGQVRSPLHFGNGTRLTVT.

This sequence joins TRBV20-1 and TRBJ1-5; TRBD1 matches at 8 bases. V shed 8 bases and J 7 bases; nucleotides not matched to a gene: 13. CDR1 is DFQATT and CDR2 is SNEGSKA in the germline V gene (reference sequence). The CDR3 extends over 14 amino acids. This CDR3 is CSRPNPDRGQPQHF. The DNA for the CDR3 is TGCAGTCGCCCGAACCCCGACAGGGGCCAGCCCCAGCATTTT.

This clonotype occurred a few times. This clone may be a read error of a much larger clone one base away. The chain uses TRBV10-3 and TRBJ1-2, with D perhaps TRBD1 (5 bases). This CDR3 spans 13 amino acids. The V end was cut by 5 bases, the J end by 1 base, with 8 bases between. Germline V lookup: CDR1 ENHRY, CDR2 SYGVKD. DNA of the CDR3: TGTGCCATCAGTCCCGACAGTAACTATGGCTACACCTTC. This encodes CAISPDSNYGYTF.

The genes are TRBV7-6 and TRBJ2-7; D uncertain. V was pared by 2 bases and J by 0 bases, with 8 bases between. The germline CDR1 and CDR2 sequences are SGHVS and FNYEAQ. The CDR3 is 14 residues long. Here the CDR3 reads CASSLQLSSYEQYF. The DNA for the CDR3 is TGTGCCAGCAGCTTACAGCTCTCCTCCTACGAGCAGTACTTC.

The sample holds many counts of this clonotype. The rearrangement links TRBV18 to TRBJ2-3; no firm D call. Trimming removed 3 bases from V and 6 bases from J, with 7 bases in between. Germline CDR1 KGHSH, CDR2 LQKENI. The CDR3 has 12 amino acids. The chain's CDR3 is CASSPVGDTQYF. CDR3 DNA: TGTGCCAGCTCACCTGTGGGTGATACGCAGTATTTT.

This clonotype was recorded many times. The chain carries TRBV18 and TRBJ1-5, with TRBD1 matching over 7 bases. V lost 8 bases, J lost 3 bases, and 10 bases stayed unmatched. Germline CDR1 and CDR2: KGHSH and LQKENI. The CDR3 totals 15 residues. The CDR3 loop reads CASSPTGTANQPQHF. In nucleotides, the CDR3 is TGTGCCAGCAGCCCGACCGGGACAGCCAATCAGCCCCAGCATTTT.